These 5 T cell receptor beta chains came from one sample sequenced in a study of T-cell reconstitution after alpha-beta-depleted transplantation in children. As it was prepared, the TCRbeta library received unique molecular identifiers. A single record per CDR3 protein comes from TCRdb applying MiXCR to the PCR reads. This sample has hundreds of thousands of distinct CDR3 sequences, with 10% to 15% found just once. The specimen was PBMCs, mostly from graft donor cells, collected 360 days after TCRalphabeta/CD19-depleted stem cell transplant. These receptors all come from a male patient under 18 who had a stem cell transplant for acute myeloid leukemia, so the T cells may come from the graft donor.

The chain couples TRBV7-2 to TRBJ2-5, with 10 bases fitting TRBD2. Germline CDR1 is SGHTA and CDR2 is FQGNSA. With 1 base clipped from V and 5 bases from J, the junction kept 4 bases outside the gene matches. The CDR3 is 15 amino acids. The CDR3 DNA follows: TGTGCCAGCAGCTTAGGCGGGACTAGCGTCGAGACCCAGTACTTC. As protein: CASSLGGTSVETQYF.

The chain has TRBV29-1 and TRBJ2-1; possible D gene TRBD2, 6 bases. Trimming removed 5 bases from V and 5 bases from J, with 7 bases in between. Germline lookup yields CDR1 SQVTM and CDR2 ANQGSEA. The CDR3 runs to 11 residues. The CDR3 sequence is CSVRENNEQFF. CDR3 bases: TGCAGCGTTCGGGAGAACAATGAGCAGTTCTTC.

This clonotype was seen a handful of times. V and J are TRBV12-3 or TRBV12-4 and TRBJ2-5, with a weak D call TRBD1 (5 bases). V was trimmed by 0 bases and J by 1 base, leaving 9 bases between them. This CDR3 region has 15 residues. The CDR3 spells CASSLARQFQETQYF. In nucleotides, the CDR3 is TGTGCCAGCAGTTTAGCCCGACAGTTCCAAGAGACCCAGTACTTC.

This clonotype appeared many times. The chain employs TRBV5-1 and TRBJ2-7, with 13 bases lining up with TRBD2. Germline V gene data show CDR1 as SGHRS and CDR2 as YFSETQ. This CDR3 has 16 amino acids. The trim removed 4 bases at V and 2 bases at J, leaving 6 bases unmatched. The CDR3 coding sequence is TGCGCCAGCAGCCCCGGACTAGCGGGAGTCACCTACGAGCAGTACTTC. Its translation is CASSPGLAGVTYEQYF.

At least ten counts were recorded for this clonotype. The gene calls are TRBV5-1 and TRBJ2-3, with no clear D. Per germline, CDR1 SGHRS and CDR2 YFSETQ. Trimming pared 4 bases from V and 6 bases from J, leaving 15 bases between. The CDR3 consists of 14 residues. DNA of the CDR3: TGCGCCAGCAGCCAGCAGGCGCCCTGGGATACGCAGTATTTT. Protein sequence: CASSQQAPWDTQYF.